A single sample is the source of the 3 T cell receptor beta chains below, sequenced in a study of blood T cell repertoires in COVID-19. Here immunoSEQ multiplex PCR was the method, and the copy in TCRdb shows in-frame clones only, minus some. The table has about 370,000 clones, more than 70% seen once. Specimen: peripheral blood. The receptors originated from a woman in her thirties with COVID-19, enrolled during active disease.

CDR3: CASSETSGRAFTYNEQFF. As DNA, the CDR3 is TGTGCCAGCAGTGAGACTAGCGGGAGGGCCTTTACCTACAATGAGCAGTTCTTC. This sequence joins TRBV6-1 and TRBJ2-1; 14 positions match TRBD2. From germline, CDR1 is MNHNS and CDR2 SASEGT. The junction had 6 bases not matched to a gene; V was cut back by 3 bases and J by 2 bases. The CDR3 consists of 18 residues.

There are many counts of this clone. This chain's CDR3 is CASSLATGAPGELFF. CDR3 nucleotide sequence: TGTGCCAGCAGCCTCGCGACAGGGGCCCCCGGGGAGCTGTTTTTT. This rearrangement joins TRBV7-9 to TRBJ2-2; 8 nucleotides agree with TRBD1. V was clipped by 5 bases and J by 6 bases; unmatched bases: 8. This CDR3 is built from 15 residues. In germline, CDR1 is SEHNR, CDR2 FQNEAQ (reference sequence).

The V and J genes are TRBV11-2 and TRBJ2-1; 12 nucleotides agree with TRBD2. This CDR3 is built from 16 residues. Germline CDR1 SGHAT, CDR2 FQNNGV. The trim removed 4 bases at V and 5 bases at J, leaving 6 bases unmatched. CDR3 coding DNA: TGTGCCAGCAGCTCATCACTAGCGGGAGGTAACAATGAGCAGTTCTTC. Its translation is CASSSSLAGGNNEQFF.